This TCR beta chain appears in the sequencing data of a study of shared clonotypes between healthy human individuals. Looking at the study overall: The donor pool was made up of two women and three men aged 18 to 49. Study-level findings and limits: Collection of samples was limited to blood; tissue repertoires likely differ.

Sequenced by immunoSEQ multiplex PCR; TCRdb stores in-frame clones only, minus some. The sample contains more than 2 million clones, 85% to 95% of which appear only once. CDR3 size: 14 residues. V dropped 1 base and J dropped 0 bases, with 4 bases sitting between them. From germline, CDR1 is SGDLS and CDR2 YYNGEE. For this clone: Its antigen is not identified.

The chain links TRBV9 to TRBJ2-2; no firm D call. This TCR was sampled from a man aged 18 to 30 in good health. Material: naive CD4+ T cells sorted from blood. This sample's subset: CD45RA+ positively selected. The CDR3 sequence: CASSVLSNTGELFF. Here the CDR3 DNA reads TGTGCCAGCAGCGTACTGTCGAACACCGGGGAGCTGTTTTTT.